The following is a T cell receptor beta chain sequence with its context. Its antigen is still unknown. Treatment given: roughly 11-day PBMC culture with coronavirus spike peptide pools or control peptides (ViraFEST assay). The data derive from a study of vaccination and CD4 T cells after COVID-19. Turning to the study itself: Convalescent participants consisted of six males and four females, two being Hispanic. It was a median roughly 100 days after diagnosis, with a range of 35 to 161, that post-COVID samples were drawn.

The Oncomine TCR Beta short-read assay sequenced DNA from cultured CD4+ T cells. TCRdb recomputed calls from the PCR reads with MiXCR, one row per CDR3 protein. The table shows about 5,000 distinct CDR3 sequences, with approximately 52% occurring only once. This CDR3 is 13 amino acids long. J was trimmed by 7 bases and V by 5 bases; bases with no gene match: 8. The germline gives CDR1 DFQATT, CDR2 SNEGSKA (reference sequence). The rearrangement joins TRBV20-1 to TRBJ1-1, with 9 bases lining up with TRBD1. Sequences were obtained from CD4+ T cells from blood, cultured in vitro. The TCR was taken from a human donor who had recovered from COVID-19. The CDR3 nucleotides are TGCAGTGCTCACGGACAGGGGAACGGTGAAGCTTTCTTT. It translates to CSAHGQGNGEAFF.